This passage covers 8 T cell receptor beta chains from one sample sequenced in a study of identical twins. TCRdb passed the 5' RACE reads through MiXCR, listing each CDR3 protein once. The table shows about 900,000 distinct CDR3 sequences, with around an eighth occurring only once. These data were also filed under a second study, of yellow fever vaccine responses in identical twins.

The specimen sequenced was PBMCs. These receptors came from a woman aged 18-30 years in good health.

The rearrangement joins TRBV4-1 to TRBJ2-1; TRBD1 matches 8 bases. With 2 bases clipped from V and 9 bases from J, the junction kept 15 bases outside the gene matches. The CDR3 has 17 amino acids. CDR1 and CDR2 (germline): MGHRA, YSYEKL. The CDR3 loop is CASSQPRTGQAFGEQFF. The DNA of the CDR3 is TGCGCCAGCAGCCAACCTAGGACAGGGCAGGCGTTTGGTGAGCAGTTCTTC.

This rearrangement joins TRBV20-1 to TRBJ2-7; 15 bases are a match to TRBD2. The CDR3 spans 13 residues. CDR1 and CDR2 from the germline V gene are DFQATT and SNEGSKA (reference sequence). J gave up 7 bases and V 3 bases, and 1 base lay outside the gene matches. CDR3 in amino acids: CSARGLAGGEQYF. The CDR3 nucleotides are TGCAGTGCTAGGGGACTAGCGGGAGGTGAGCAGTACTTC.

This clonotype was counted ten times or more. The chain employs TRBV10-3 and TRBJ1-1, with a possible D match to TRBD1 (5 bases). CDR1 is ENHRY, CDR2 SYGVKD, per germline. The length of the CDR3 is 13 residues. V was pared by 6 bases and J by 1 base, with 9 bases between. CDR3 sequence: CAIRGDPNTEAFF. CDR3 sequence (DNA): TGTGCCATCAGAGGGGACCCGAACACTGAAGCTTTCTTT.

This clonotype turned up a few times. The chain employs TRBV2 and TRBJ1-1; D is perhaps TRBD1 (5 bases). Germline V CDR1 and CDR2: SNHLY, FYNNEI. V was clipped by 2 bases and J by 1 base, with 11 bases between them. This CDR3 is built from 15 residues. The DNA for the CDR3 is TGTGCCAGCAGTGAAACGGGGCAGCCGAACACTGAAGCTTTCTTT. It yields the protein CASSETGQPNTEAFF.

This clonotype was counted a few times. The chain combines TRBV27 with TRBJ2-1, with D tentatively TRBD1 or TRBD2 (6 bases each). CDR3 length equals 12 residues. V gave up 9 bases and J gave up 9 bases, with 15 bases separating them. Germline lookup yields CDR1 MNHEY and CDR2 SMNVEV (reference sequence). CDR3: CASPFRGVEQFF. CDR3 coding DNA: TGTGCCAGTCCTTTTAGGGGGGTTGAGCAGTTCTTC.

This clonotype came up a few times. The DNA of the CDR3 is TGTGCCACCAGCAGTCAGAACTCCTACGAGCAGTACTTC. This gives the protein CATSSQNSYEQYF. This rearrangement joins TRBV15 to TRBJ2-7; D is ambiguous. The CDR3 is made up of 13 amino acids. The germline V and J ends were trimmed by 3 bases and 0 bases, with 6 bases remaining between them. Germline lookup yields CDR1 LNHNV and CDR2 YYDKDF (reference sequence).

The chain combines TRBV5-6 with TRBJ2-1; no definite D call. The CDR3 totals 13 residues. Deletions cut 0 bases from V and 10 bases from J, with 11 bases between. Germline V CDR1 and CDR2: SGHDT, YYEEEE. The CDR3 DNA follows: TGTGCCAGCAGCTTGGGCCCGGGTGGAGAGCAGTTCTTC. Translated, it gives CASSLGPGGEQFF.

This clonotype was counted many times. The chain is built from TRBV29-1 and TRBJ1-2; D might be TRBD1 (6 bases). The CDR3 loop spans 12 amino acids. From germline, CDR1 is SQVTM and CDR2 ANQGSEA. Trimming left V 8 bases short and J 4 bases short, with 14 bases between. CDR3: CSIRTDIYGYTF. In DNA, the CDR3 is TGCAGCATCAGGACAGACATCTATGGCTACACCTTC.